This T cell receptor beta chain came from a study of CDR3 diversity in severe acne. TCRdb fed the PCR reads into MiXCR, producing one record per CDR3 protein. The table includes about 84,000 distinct CDR3 sequences, approximately 51% detected once. Per germline, CDR1 SEHNR and CDR2 FQNEAQ (reference sequence). The V gene lost 2 bases and the J gene lost 0 bases, with 8 bases spanning the gap. CDR3 length: 15 amino acids. This clonotype was detected many times. Sequencing was done on a sample of blood. The sequence was obtained from a male donor in good health, without acne. The chain links TRBV7-9 to TRBJ2-1, with D unresolved. CDR3 nucleotide sequence: TGTGCCAGCAGCTTACGGGCCCCCTCCTACAATGAGCAGTTCTTC. It is translated as CASSLRAPSYNEQFF.